This note documents a single TCR beta chain sequence. Antigen unknown. Researchers ran the PCR with 60 Vbeta and 13 Jbeta primers. Assay: immunoSEQ multiplex PCR; the TCRdb copy retains only in-frame clones and omits some. Seen here are fewer than 200,000 clones, roughly nine tenths observed once, and the top ten hold approximately 0.85%. This entry belongs to a study of cytomegalovirus exposure and HLA in healthy donors. Study-wide findings and caveats: Versus the approximately 720-donor mean, an Asian-associated ancestry cluster reportedly showed fewer N-insertions in a later analysis. Using a false discovery rate of 0.05, a later analysis showed that approximately 16,000 TCR beta sequences were associated with HLA alleles. Prior analysis indicated that the majority of TCR beta V segments exhibited productivity approximately 87% or approximately 30% of the time.

The specimen was PBMCs. The sequence came from a woman aged 25 to 39 in good health and CMV-seronegative.

The CDR3 region is CASSPFGLAGASYNEQFF. Here the CDR3 DNA reads TGTGCCAGCAGCCCCTTCGGACTAGCGGGGGCGTCCTACAATGAGCAGTTCTTC. V gene TRBV5-4 combines with J gene TRBJ2-1; 13 nucleotides line up with TRBD2. Losses at the gene ends were 4 bases for V and 1 base for J; bases not matched to a gene: 8. This CDR3 spans 18 amino acids. Germline CDR1 reads SGHNT; CDR2 reads YYREEE (reference sequence). The full variable domain, rest sourced from reference TRBV5-4 and TRBJ2-1, is ETGVTQSPTHLIKTRGQQVTLRCSSQSGHNTVSWYQQALGQGPQFIFQYYREEENGRGNFPPRFSGLQFPNYSSELNVNALELDDSALYLCASSPFGLAGASYNEQFFGPGTRLTVL.